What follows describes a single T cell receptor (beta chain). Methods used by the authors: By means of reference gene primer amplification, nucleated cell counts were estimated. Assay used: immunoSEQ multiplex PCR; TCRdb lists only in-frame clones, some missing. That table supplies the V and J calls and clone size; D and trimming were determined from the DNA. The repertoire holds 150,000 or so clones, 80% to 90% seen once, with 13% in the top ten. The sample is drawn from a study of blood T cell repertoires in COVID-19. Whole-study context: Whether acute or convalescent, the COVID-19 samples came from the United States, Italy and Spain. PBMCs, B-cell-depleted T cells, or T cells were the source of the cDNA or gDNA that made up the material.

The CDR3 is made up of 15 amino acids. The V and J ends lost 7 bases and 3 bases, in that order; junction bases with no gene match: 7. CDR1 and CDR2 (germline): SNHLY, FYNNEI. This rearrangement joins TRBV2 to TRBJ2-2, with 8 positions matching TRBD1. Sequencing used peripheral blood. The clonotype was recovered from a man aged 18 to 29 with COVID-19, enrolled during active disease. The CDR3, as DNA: TGTGCCAGCAACCTAGGACAGGGCTACACCGGGGAGCTGTTTTTT. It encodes CASNLGQGYTGELFF. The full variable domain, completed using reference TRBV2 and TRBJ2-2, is EPEVTQTPSHQVTQMGQEVILRCVPISNHLYFYWYRQILGQKVEFLVSFYNNEISEKSEIFDDQFSVERPDGSNFTLKIRSTKLEDSAMYFCASNLGQGYTGELFFGEGSRLTVL.